This TCR beta chain was captured by sequencing in a study of cytomegalovirus exposure and HLA in healthy donors. Looking at the study overall: Some 85 million unique TCRs, all from HLA-typed donors, were included in an early release of the data.

Points on this clone: Its antigen is not identified.

Trimming took 4 bases from V and 4 from J; bases not matched to a gene: 9. The CDR3 is made up of 15 amino acids. The V gene's germline CDR1 is LNHDA and CDR2 SQIVND (reference sequence). Study results and caveats: Being indistinguishable, some V segments were excluded, TRBV6-2 and TRBV6-3 among them.

The PCR used 60 Vbeta and 13 Jbeta primers. TCRdb's table, derived via immunoSEQ multiplex PCR, lists solely in-frame clones and lacks some. The sample gives some 110,000 clones, over 60% of which show up once; 1.5% to 1.7% is in the top ten. The rearrangement links TRBV19 to TRBJ2-5, with 7 bases that match TRBD1. This TCR was recovered from a man between 18 and 35 years old in good health and CMV-seronegative. Specimen: PBMCs. The DNA for the CDR3 is TGTGCCAGTAGTACCGTAGGGGGCTCCGTAGAGACCCAGTACTTC. It codes for CASSTVGGSVETQYF. Full variable domain (remainder filled in from reference TRBV19 and TRBJ2-5): DGGITQSPKYLFRKEGQNVTLSCEQNLNHDAMYWYRQDPGQGLRLIYYSQIVNDFQKGDIAEGYSVSREKKESFPLTVTSAQKNPTAFYLCASSTVGGSVETQYFGPGTRLLVL.